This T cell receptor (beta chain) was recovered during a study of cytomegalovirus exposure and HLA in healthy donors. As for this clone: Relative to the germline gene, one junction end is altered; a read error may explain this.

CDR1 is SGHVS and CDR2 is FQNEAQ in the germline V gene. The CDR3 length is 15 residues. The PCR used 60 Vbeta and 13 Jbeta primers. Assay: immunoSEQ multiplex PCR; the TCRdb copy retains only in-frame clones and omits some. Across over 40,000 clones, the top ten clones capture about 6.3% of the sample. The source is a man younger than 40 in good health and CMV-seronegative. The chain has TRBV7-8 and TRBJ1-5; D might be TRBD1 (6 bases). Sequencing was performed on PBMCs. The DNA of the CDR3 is TGTGCCAGCAGCTTAACAGGGCCTAGCAATCAGCACCAGCATTTT. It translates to CASSLTGPSNQHQHF.